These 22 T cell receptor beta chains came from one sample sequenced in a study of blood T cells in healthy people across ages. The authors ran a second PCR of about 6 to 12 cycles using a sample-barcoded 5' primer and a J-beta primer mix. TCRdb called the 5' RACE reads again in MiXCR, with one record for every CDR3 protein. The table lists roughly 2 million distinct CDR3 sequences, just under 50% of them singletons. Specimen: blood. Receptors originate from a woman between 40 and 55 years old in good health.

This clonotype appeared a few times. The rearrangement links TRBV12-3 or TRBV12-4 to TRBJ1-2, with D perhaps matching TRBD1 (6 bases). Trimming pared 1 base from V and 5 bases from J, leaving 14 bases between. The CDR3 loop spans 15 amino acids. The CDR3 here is CASSLVGASRYGYTF. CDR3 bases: TGTGCCAGCAGTTTAGTGGGGGCATCAAGGTATGGCTACACCTTC.

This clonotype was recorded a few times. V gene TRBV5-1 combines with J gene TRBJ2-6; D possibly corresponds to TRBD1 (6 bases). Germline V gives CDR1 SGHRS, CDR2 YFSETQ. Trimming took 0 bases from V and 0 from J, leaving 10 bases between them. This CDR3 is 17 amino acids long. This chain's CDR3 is CASSLGQDNSGANVLTF. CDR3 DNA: TGCGCCAGCAGCTTGGGACAGGATAACTCTGGGGCCAACGTCCTGACTTTC.

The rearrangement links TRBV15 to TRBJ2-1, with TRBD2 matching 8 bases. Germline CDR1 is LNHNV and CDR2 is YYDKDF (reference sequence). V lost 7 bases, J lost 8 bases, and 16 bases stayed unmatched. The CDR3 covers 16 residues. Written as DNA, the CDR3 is TGTGCCACCACCCCGGGGGCTGGACTAGCAGTCGATGAGCAGTTCTTC. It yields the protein CATTPGAGLAVDEQFF. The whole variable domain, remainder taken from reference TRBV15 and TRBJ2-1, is DAMVIQNPRYQVTQFGKPVTLSCSQTLNHNVMYWYQQKSSQAPKLLFHYYDKDFNNEADTPDNFQSRRPNTSFCFLDIRSPGLGDTAMYLCATTPGAGLAVDEQFFGPGTRLTVL.

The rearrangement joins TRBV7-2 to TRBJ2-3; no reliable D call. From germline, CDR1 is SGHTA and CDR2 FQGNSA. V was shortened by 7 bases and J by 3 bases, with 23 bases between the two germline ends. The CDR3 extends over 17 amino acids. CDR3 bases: TGTGCCAGCAACCCCCGTGATGGGCGGAAGTGGACAGATACGCAGTATTTT. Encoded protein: CASNPRDGRKWTDTQYF.

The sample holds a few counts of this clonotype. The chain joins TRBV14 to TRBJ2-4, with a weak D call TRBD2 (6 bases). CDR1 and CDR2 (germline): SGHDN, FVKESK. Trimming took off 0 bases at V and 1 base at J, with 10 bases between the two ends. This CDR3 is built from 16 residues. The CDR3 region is CASSQERGFAKNIQYF. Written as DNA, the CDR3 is TGTGCCAGCAGCCAAGAACGGGGGTTTGCCAAAAACATTCAGTACTTC.

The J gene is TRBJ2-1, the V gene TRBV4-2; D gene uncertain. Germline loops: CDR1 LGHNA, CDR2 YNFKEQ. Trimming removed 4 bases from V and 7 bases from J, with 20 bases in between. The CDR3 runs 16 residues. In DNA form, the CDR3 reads TGTGCCAGCAGCCCCCCCTTCCTAGACTCCCTAAATGAGCAGTTCTTC. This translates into CASSPPFLDSLNEQFF.

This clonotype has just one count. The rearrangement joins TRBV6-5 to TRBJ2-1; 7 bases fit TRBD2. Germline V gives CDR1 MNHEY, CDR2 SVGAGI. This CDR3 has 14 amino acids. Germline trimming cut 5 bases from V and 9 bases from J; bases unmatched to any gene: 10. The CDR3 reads CASSEIAGPSEQFF. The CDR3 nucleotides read TGTGCCAGCAGTGAGATAGCGGGCCCAAGTGAGCAGTTCTTC.

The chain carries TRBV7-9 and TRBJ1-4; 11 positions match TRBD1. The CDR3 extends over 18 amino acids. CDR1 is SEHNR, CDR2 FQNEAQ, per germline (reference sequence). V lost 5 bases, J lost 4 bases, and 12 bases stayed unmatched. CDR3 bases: TGTGCCAGCAGCACCCTCCGGGACAGGGGGTTTCTTAATGAAAAACTGTTTTTT. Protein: CASSTLRDRGFLNEKLFF. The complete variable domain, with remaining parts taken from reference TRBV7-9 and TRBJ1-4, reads DTGVSQNPRHKITKRGQNVTFRCDPISEHNRLYWYRQTLGQGPEFLTYFQNEAQLEKSRLLSDRFSAERPKGSFSTLEIQRTEQGDSAMYLCASSTLRDRGFLNEKLFFGSGTQLSVL.

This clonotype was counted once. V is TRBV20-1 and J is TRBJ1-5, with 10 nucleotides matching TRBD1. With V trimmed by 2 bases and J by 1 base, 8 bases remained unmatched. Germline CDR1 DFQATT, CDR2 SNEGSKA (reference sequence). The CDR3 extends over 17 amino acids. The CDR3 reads CSARKPGQGRSNQPQHF. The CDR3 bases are TGCAGTGCTAGAAAACCGGGACAGGGGCGAAGCAATCAGCCCCAGCATTTT.

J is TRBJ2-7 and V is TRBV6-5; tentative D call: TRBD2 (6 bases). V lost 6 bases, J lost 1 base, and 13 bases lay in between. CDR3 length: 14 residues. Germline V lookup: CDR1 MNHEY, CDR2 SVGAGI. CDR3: CASSTTGTSYEQYF. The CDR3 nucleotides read TGTGCCAGCAGCACAACCGGGACTTCCTACGAGCAGTACTTC.

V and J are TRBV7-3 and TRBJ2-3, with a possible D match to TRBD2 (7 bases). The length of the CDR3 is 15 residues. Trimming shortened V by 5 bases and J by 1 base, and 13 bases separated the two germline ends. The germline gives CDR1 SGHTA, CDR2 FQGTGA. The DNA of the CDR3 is TGTGCCAGCAGCCCCGGGGGGCCCGGCACAGATACGCAGTATTTT. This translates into CASSPGGPGTDTQYF.

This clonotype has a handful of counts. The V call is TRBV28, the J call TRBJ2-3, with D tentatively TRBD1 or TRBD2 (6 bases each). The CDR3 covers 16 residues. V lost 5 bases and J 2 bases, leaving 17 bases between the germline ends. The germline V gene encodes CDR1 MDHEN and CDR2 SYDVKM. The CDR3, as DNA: TGTGCCAGCAGTACACCGGCGGGACAACTCACAGATACGCAGTATTTT. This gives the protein CASSTPAGQLTDTQYF. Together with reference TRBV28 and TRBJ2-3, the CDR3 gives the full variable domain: DVKVTQSSRYLVKRTGEKVFLECVQDMDHENMFWYRQDPGLGLRLIYFSYDVKMKEKGDIPEGYSVSREKKERFSLILESASTNQTSMYLCASSTPAGQLTDTQYFGPGTRLTVL.

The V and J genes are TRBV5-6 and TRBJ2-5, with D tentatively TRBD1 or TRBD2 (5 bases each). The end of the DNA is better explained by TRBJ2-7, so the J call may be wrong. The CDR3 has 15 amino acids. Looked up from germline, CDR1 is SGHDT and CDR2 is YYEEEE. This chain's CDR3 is CASSLSDWDLYEQYF. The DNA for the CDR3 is TGTGCCAGCAGCTTGTCTGATTGGGACCTCTACGAGCAGTACTTC.

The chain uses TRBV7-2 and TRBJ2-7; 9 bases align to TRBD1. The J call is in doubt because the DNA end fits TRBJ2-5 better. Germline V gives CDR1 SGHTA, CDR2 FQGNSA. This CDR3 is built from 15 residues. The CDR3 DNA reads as TGTGCCAGCAGCGCTACAGGGGGCCGGGGAGAGACCCAGTACTTC. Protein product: CASSATGGRGETQYF.

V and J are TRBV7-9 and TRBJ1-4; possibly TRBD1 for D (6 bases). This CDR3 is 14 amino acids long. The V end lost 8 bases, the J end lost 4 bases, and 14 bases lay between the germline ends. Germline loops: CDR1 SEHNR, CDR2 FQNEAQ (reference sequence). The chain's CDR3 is CASSSGQYNEKLFF. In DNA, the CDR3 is TGTGCCAGCTCTTCAGGACAGTATAATGAAAAACTGTTTTTT. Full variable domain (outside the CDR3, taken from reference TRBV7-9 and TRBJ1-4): DTGVSQNPRHKITKRGQNVTFRCDPISEHNRLYWYRQTLGQGPEFLTYFQNEAQLEKSRLLSDRFSAERPKGSFSTLEIQRTEQGDSAMYLCASSSGQYNEKLFFGSGTQLSVL.

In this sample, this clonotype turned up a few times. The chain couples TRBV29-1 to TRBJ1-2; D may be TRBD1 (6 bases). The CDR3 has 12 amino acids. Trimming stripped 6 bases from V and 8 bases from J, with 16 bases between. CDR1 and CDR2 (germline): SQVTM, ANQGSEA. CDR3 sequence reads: CSVVIPGEGYTF. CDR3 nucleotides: TGCAGCGTGGTAATCCCAGGGGAAGGCTACACCTTC. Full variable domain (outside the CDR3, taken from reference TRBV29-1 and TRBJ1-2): SAVISQKPSRDICQRGTSLTIQCQVDSQVTMMFWYRQQPGQSLTLIATANQGSEATYESGFVIDKFPISRPNLTFSTLTVSNMSPEDSSIYLCSVVIPGEGYTFGSGTRLTVV.

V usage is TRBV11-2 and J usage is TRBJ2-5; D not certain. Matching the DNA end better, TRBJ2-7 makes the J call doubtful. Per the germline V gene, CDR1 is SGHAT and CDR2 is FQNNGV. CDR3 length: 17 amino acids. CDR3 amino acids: CASSLGPRTGDLYEQYF. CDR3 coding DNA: TGTGCCAGCAGCTTAGGCCCACGGACGGGTGACCTCTACGAGCAGTACTTC.

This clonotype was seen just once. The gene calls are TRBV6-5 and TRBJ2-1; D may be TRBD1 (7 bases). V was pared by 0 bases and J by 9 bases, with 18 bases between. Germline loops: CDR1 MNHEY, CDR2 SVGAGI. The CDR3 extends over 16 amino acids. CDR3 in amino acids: CASSYSRTGYGGEQFF. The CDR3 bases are TGTGCCAGCAGTTACTCGCGGACAGGATACGGGGGTGAGCAGTTCTTC.

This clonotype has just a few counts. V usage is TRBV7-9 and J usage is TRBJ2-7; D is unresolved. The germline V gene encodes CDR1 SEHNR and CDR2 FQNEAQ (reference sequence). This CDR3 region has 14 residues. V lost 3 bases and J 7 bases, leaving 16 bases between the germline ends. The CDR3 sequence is CASSFQRSGGEQYF. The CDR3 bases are TGTGCCAGCAGCTTCCAACGCTCTGGCGGAGAGCAGTACTTC.

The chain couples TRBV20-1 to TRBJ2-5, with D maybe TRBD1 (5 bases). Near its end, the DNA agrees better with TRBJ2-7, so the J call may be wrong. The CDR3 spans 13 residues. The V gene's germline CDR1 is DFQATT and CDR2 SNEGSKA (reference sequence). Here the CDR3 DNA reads TGCAGTGCTAGGTCAGGGCTTGCCTACGAGCAGTACTTC. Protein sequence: CSARSGLAYEQYF.

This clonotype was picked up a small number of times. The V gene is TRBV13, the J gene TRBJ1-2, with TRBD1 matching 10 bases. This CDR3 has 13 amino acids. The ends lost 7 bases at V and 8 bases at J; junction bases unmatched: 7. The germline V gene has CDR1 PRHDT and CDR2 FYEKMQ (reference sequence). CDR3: CASTTGGLEGYTF. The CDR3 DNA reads TGTGCCAGCACGACAGGGGGCTTGGAGGGCTACACCTTC.

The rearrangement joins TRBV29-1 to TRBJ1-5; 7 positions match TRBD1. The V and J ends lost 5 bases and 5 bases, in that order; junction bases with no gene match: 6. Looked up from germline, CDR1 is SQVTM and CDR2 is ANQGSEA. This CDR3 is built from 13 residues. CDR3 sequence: CSVSVGGDQPQHF. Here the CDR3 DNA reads TGCAGCGTTAGTGTAGGGGGCGATCAGCCCCAGCATTTT. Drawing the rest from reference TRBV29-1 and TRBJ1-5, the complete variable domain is SAVISQKPSRDICQRGTSLTIQCQVDSQVTMMFWYRQQPGQSLTLIATANQGSEATYESGFVIDKFPISRPNLTFSTLTVSNMSPEDSSIYLCSVSVGGDQPQHFGDGTRLSIL.